Each of the 8 T cell receptor beta chains below was sequenced from the same sample in a study of shared clonotypes between healthy human individuals (dated by TCRdb to the early 2020s). Receptor amplification or capture employed the immunoSEQ multiplex PCR assay. The clones in this table, taken by TCRdb from immuneACCESS, are in-frame only. Not every clone is retained; where verified, under half of the shortfall comes from an unresolved V gene, and the cause of the rest is unknown. The sample table contains about 490,000 clones; only one count was recorded for roughly 80% of them. The top ten clonotypes cover about 11% of the sample. The sample comprised PBMCs. These receptors were collected from a middle-aged woman in good health. Some clones in this sample may be carry-over from other donors' samples.

The V call is TRBV5-1, the J call TRBJ1-2, with 7 positions matching TRBD1. CDR1 and CDR2 (germline): SGHRS, YFSETQ. The CDR3 is 13 residues long. J lost 8 bases, V lost 2 bases, and 6 bases had no gene match. Here the CDR3 DNA reads TGCGCCAGCAGCTTTGACAGGGTAGTCGGCTACACCTTC. Translating it yields CASSFDRVVGYTF.

The chain employs TRBV9 and TRBJ1-5; 9 positions agree with TRBD1. The CDR3 extends over 15 amino acids. Per the germline V gene, CDR1 is SGDLS and CDR2 is YYNGEE. V was pared by 4 bases and J by 6 bases, with 8 bases of the junction left unmatched. This CDR3 is CASSQGTGLGQPQHF. The CDR3 DNA sequence: TGTGCCAGCAGCCAAGGGACAGGGTTGGGTCAGCCCCAGCATTTT.

This sequence joins TRBV7-9 and TRBJ2-1; TRBD1 is a possible D gene (5 bases). The length of the CDR3 is 13 residues. Trimming took 5 bases from V and 3 from J, leaving 8 bases between them. From germline, CDR1 is SEHNR and CDR2 FQNEAQ (reference sequence). CDR3 in amino acids: CASSTDSYNEQFF. In nucleotides, the CDR3 is TGTGCCAGCAGCACAGACAGCTACAATGAGCAGTTCTTC.

V usage is TRBV11-2 and J usage is TRBJ2-7; 9 bases align to TRBD2. Losses at the gene ends were 5 bases for V and 9 bases for J; bases not matched to a gene: 8. This CDR3 region has 13 residues. From germline, CDR1 is SGHAT and CDR2 FQNNGV. CDR3 sequence (DNA): TGTGCCAGCAGCCCGCCGCTAGCGGGAAGGCAGTACTTC. Its translation: CASSPPLAGRQYF.

This clone appeared once. This chain connects TRBV6-5 to TRBJ2-3, with 7 bases lining up with TRBD2. Germline V gives CDR1 MNHEY, CDR2 SVGAGI. This CDR3 has 12 residues. V shed 8 bases and J 5 bases; nucleotides not matched to a gene: 4. CDR3 sequence reads: CASGRAIDTQYF. The DNA of the CDR3 is TGTGCCAGCGGGAGGGCCATAGATACGCAGTATTTT.

J is TRBJ2-1 and V is TRBV11-3; 7 positions match TRBD2. V shed 4 bases and J 1 base; nucleotides not matched to a gene: 4. Germline loops: CDR1 SGHNT, CDR2 YENEEA. The CDR3 has 15 amino acids. The CDR3 here is CASSSTSESYNEQFF. The CDR3 DNA is TGTGCCAGCAGCTCCACTAGCGAATCCTACAATGAGCAGTTCTTC.

The V gene is TRBV2, the J gene TRBJ2-3, with D maybe TRBD1 (5 bases). The CDR3 has 13 residues. The V gene lost 7 bases and the J gene lost 4 bases, with 12 bases spanning the gap. The germline gives CDR1 SNHLY, CDR2 FYNNEI. This CDR3 is CASIVGAADTQYF. The CDR3 DNA reads as TGTGCCAGCATAGTTGGGGCGGCAGATACGCAGTATTTT. Drawing the rest from reference TRBV2 and TRBJ2-3, the complete variable domain is EPEVTQTPSHQVTQMGQEVILRCVPISNHLYFYWYRQILGQKVEFLVSFYNNEISEKSEIFDDQFSVERPDGSNFTLKIRSTKLEDSAMYFCASIVGAADTQYFGPGTRLTVL.

The chain joins TRBV9 to TRBJ2-2, with 9 bases that match TRBD2. The CDR3 consists of 15 residues. The germline CDR1 and CDR2 sequences are SGDLS and YYNGEE. Trimming removed 5 bases from V and 0 bases from J; junction bases left unmatched: 2. CDR3 loop: CASSRLAANTGELFF. The CDR3 DNA sequence: TGTGCCAGCAGTCGACTAGCGGCGAACACCGGGGAGCTGTTTTTT. The full variable domain, its missing parts supplied by reference TRBV9 and TRBJ2-2, is DSGVTQTPKHLITATGQRVTLRCSPRSGDLSVYWYQQSLDQGLQFLIQYYNGEERAKGNILERFSAQQFPDLHSELNLSSLELGDSALYFCASSRLAANTGELFFGEGSRLTVL.